The 16 T cell receptor beta chains given below trace back to one sample, sequenced in a study of blood T cells in healthy people across ages. The authors ran a second PCR of roughly 6 to 12 cycles using a sample-barcoded 5' primer and a J-beta primer mix. TCRdb recomputed calls from the 5' RACE reads with MiXCR, one row per CDR3 protein. The data show about 1,500,000 distinct CDR3 sequences, roughly 27% seen once. The source material was blood. These receptors were collected from a woman aged 30 to 39 in good health.

To note about this clonotype: A junction end diverges from the germline sequence, so it may reflect a read error. This sequence joins TRBV5-1 and TRBJ2-3, with 10 nucleotides matching TRBD2. The CDR3 runs 14 residues. From germline, CDR1 is SGHRS and CDR2 YFSETQ. The CDR3 DNA reads TGTGCCAGCAGTTACGGGACTAGCGCAGATACGCAGTATTTT. Translating it yields CASSYGTSADTQYF.

On this clonotype: Possible read error: a much larger clone is one base away. V is TRBV7-2 and J is TRBJ2-7; no reliable D call. Between the trimmed V and J ends, which lost 8 bases and 2 bases, there was a span of 13 bases. The CDR3 is made up of 13 amino acids. Germline CDR1 is SGHTA and CDR2 is FQGNSA. This CDR3 is CASGIDSPYEQYF. The CDR3 coding sequence is TGTGCCAGCGGCATCGACTCTCCCTACGAGCAGTACTTC.

The V and J genes are TRBV29-1 and TRBJ2-2; tentatively, D is TRBD1 or TRBD2 (5 bases each). The germline CDR1 and CDR2 sequences are SQVTM and ANQGSEA. This CDR3 contains 12 residues. With 6 bases removed from V and 1 base from J, the gap between germline ends came to 6 bases. DNA for the CDR3: TGCAGCGTGGGACGGAACACCGGGGAGCTGTTTTTT. Its protein product is CSVGRNTGELFF.

The genes are TRBV6-1 and TRBJ2-1, with a possible D match to TRBD2 (6 bases). V was pared by 7 bases and J by 8 bases, with 15 bases between. CDR3 size: 13 residues. The germline V gene encodes CDR1 MNHNS and CDR2 SASEGT. The CDR3 reads CASTGRGKDEQFF. In DNA form, the CDR3 reads TGTGCCAGCACCGGGAGAGGGAAGGATGAGCAGTTCTTC.

The V and J genes are TRBV7-2 and TRBJ1-2; no definite D call. From germline, CDR1 is SGHTA and CDR2 FQGNSA. The CDR3 extends over 12 amino acids. The ends were cut back, 6 bases at V and 0 bases at J, with 5 bases in the middle. CDR3 loop: CASRQPNYGYTF. The CDR3 DNA reads as TGTGCCAGCAGACAGCCTAACTATGGCTACACCTTC.

This clonotype was observed a handful of times. V usage is TRBV20-1 and J usage is TRBJ2-1, with 11 bases that match TRBD2. In germline, CDR1 is DFQATT, CDR2 SNEGSKA (reference sequence). Trimming cost V 7 bases and J 4 bases; bases outside gene matches: 9. This CDR3 comprises 15 residues. The CDR3 sequence: CSVTTASGGYNEQFF. The CDR3 DNA follows: TGCAGTGTCACGACGGCTAGCGGGGGGTACAATGAGCAGTTCTTC.

This clonotype has more than one count but fewer than ten. The chain recombines TRBV7-9 with TRBJ2-7; tentatively, D is TRBD2 (5 bases). Germline CDR1 and CDR2: SEHNR and FQNEAQ (reference sequence). The CDR3 is 18 residues long. V shed 5 bases and J shed 2 bases, with 25 bases lying between them. CDR3 residues: CASSIDGWSKGRAYEQYF. The DNA for the CDR3 is TGTGCCAGCAGCATTGATGGCTGGAGTAAAGGGAGAGCCTACGAGCAGTACTTC.

As concerns this clonotype: The junction shows a germline mismatch at one end, possibly a read error. The gene calls are TRBV7-9 and TRBJ1-4; D unresolved. Germline values: CDR1 SEHNR, CDR2 FQNEAQ (reference sequence). The CDR3 length is 13 residues. The CDR3 sequence: CASVGEAKEKLFF. CDR3 in DNA: TGTGCCAGCGTTGGAGAGGCTAAGGAAAAACTGTTTTTT. Complete variable domain (other parts from reference TRBV7-9 and TRBJ1-4): DTGVSQNPRHKITKRGQNVTFRCDPISEHNRLYWYRQTLGQGPEFLTYFQNEAQLEKSRLLSDRFSAERPKGSFSTLEIQRTEQGDSAMYLCASVGEAKEKLFFGSGTQLSVL.

This clonotype occurred many times. This sequence joins TRBV20-1 and TRBJ2-1; D could derive from TRBD1 or TRBD2 (6 bases each). Germline V gene sequence: CDR1 DFQATT, CDR2 SNEGSKA (reference sequence). Trimming cost V 3 bases and J 4 bases, with 13 bases left between them. The CDR3 has 14 residues. The CDR3 nucleotides read TGCAGTGCTAGGCGGGACACGATGTACAATGAGCAGTTCTTC. Translated: CSARRDTMYNEQFF.

This clonotype was seen a few times. The chain links TRBV3-1 to TRBJ2-7, with D hard to call. The length of the CDR3 is 15 residues. Germline V CDR1 and CDR2: LGHDT, YNNKEL (reference sequence). Between the trimmed V and J ends, which lost 4 bases and 1 base, there was a span of 14 bases. The CDR3 DNA reads as TGTGCCAGCAGCCCCCTTGGATTGGGATCCTACGAGCAGTACTTC. It yields the protein CASSPLGLGSYEQYF.

This clonotype has a handful of counts. The chain recombines TRBV7-9 with TRBJ2-4; D possibly corresponds to TRBD2 (6 bases). Looked up from germline, CDR1 is SEHNR and CDR2 is FQNEAQ (reference sequence). Trimming pared 2 bases from V and 0 bases from J, leaving 8 bases between. CDR3 length: 15 amino acids. The CDR3 DNA sequence: TGTGCCAGCAGCTTATGGGAGGTAGCCAAAAACATTCAGTACTTC. It translates to CASSLWEVAKNIQYF.

This clonotype was detected a few times. The chain is built from TRBV12-3 or TRBV12-4 and TRBJ2-1; D may be TRBD2 (6 bases). With 5 bases removed from V and 6 bases from J, the gap between germline ends came to 17 bases. The CDR3 is made up of 15 amino acids. The CDR3 here is CASSLWGGQSNEQFF. CDR3 sequence (DNA): TGTGCCAGCAGTCTTTGGGGAGGTCAAAGCAATGAGCAGTTCTTC.

The chain uses TRBV7-6 and TRBJ2-1; D remains ambiguous. CDR3 length: 14 amino acids. Germline V gives CDR1 SGHVS, CDR2 FNYEAQ. V was shortened by 3 bases and J by 6 bases, with 12 bases between the two germline ends. The CDR3 sequence: CASSFGPSSNEQFF. CDR3 nucleotides: TGTGCCAGCAGCTTTGGACCCTCCAGCAATGAGCAGTTCTTC.

The chain joins TRBV7-9 to TRBJ1-6; TRBD1 agrees at 9 bases. Germline CDR1 SEHNR, CDR2 FQNEAQ (reference sequence). V trimming: 6 bases; J trimming: 7 bases; junction bases outside the gene matches: 4. The CDR3 spans 14 residues. The CDR3 is CASRRTGENSPLHF. As DNA, the CDR3 is TGTGCCAGCAGACGGACAGGGGAAAATTCACCCCTCCACTTT.

Here the CDR3 DNA reads TGTGCCAGCTCACCACGGACTAGCGGGGACTCCTACAATGAACAGTACTTC. It is translated as CASSPRTSGDSYNEQYF. This chain uses TRBV18 with TRBJ2-7; TRBD2 matches 12 bases. Trimming removed 1 base from V and 10 bases from J; junction bases left unmatched: 14. The CDR3 sequence is 17 residues long. The germline gives CDR1 KGHSH, CDR2 LQKENI.

This chain links TRBV10-3 with TRBJ2-1; TRBD2 might be the D (5 bases). The V end was cut by 7 bases, the J end by 8 bases, with 15 bases between. Germline lookup yields CDR1 ENHRY and CDR2 SYGVKD. The CDR3 extends over 13 amino acids. The CDR3 spells CAINLEGSDEQFF. In DNA form, the CDR3 reads TGTGCCATCAACCTAGAGGGTTCGGATGAGCAGTTCTTC.